This entry lists 24 T cell receptor beta chains sequenced from one sample in a study of T-cell memory formation after mild COVID-19. TCRdb ran MiXCR on the 5' RACE reads and lists one entry per CDR3 protein. Altogether 270,000 or so distinct CDR3 sequences are present, roughly 17% being singletons, with the ten largest covering around 23%. Specimen: PBMCs or a T cell subset sorted from them (not recorded which). Source of these receptors: a man aged 18 to 29 who had mild COVID-19 (a few samples of this study predate the infection). Cell type and time point are not known.

This clonotype was picked up a small number of times. The chain has TRBV5-1 and TRBJ2-1; 9 bases map to TRBD1. Germline CDR1 and CDR2: SGHRS and YFSETQ. The CDR3 extends over 13 amino acids. V lost 3 bases, J lost 11 bases, and 6 bases stayed unmatched. In DNA, the CDR3 is TGCGCCAGCAGCTCCGGGACAGGGATCAAGCAGTTCTTC. Translating gives CASSSGTGIKQFF.

This CDR3 reads CASSQGGSYQPQHF. In DNA, the CDR3 is TGTGCCAGCAGCCAAGGAGGGAGCTATCAGCCCCAGCATTTT. This sequence joins TRBV3-1 and TRBJ1-5; D gene uncertain. CDR3 length: 14 residues. The germline CDR1 and CDR2 sequences are LGHDT and YNNKEL (reference sequence). The V end was cut by 1 base, the J end by 5 bases, with 9 bases between.

The rearrangement links TRBV7-2 to TRBJ2-3; D call uncertain. The germline gives CDR1 SGHTA, CDR2 FQGNSA. The CDR3 contains 15 residues. V dropped 1 base and J dropped 4 bases, with 12 bases sitting between them. CDR3 nucleotide sequence: TGTGCCAGCAGCTTAGGGTTTGGGTTAGCAGATACGCAGTATTTT. Its protein is CASSLGFGLADTQYF.

The chain couples TRBV20-1 to TRBJ2-5, with TRBD2 identical over 8 bases. The CDR3 contains 16 residues. Germline lookup yields CDR1 DFQATT and CDR2 SNEGSKA (reference sequence). V shed 0 bases, J shed 4 bases, and the junction held 10 bases outside the gene matches. The CDR3, as DNA: TGCAGTGCTAGAGATACTAACGGGGGGGCCGCAGAGACCCAGTACTTC. As protein: CSARDTNGGAAETQYF.

This chain joins TRBV5-4 and TRBJ2-3; 9 nucleotides line up with TRBD2. This CDR3 spans 16 amino acids. Per the germline V gene, CDR1 is SGHNT and CDR2 is YYREEE (reference sequence). V shed 4 bases, J shed 0 bases, and the junction held 6 bases outside the gene matches. CDR3: CASSEATSGSTDTQYF. The CDR3 nucleotides read TGTGCCAGCAGCGAAGCGACTAGCGGAAGCACAGATACGCAGTATTTT.

This clonotype was found a few times. The chain employs TRBV20-1 and TRBJ2-7; 7 bases are shared with TRBD2. This CDR3 is built from 13 residues. The germline gives CDR1 DFQATT, CDR2 SNEGSKA (reference sequence). The junction had 8 bases not matched to a gene; V was cut back by 7 bases and J by 2 bases. The CDR3 DNA follows: TGCAGTGTTTGGCGGGCGGGGGCCTACGAGCAGTACTTC. This encodes CSVWRAGAYEQYF.

The CDR3 here is CASSQGLAESDEQFF. The DNA for the CDR3 is TGCGCCAGCAGCCAGGGATTAGCGGAGTCGGATGAGCAGTTCTTC. The chain uses TRBV4-1 and TRBJ2-1; D possibly corresponds to TRBD2 (6 bases). Looked up from germline, CDR1 is MGHRA and CDR2 is YSYEKL. The CDR3 is 15 residues long. Between the trimmed V and J ends, which lost 3 bases and 8 bases, there was a span of 17 bases.

This clonotype occurred a few times. The rearrangement links TRBV7-3 to TRBJ1-4; D unclear. Germline V gene sequence: CDR1 SGHTA, CDR2 FQGTGA. This CDR3 has 12 amino acids. V was shortened by 3 bases and J by 7 bases, with 6 bases between the two germline ends. CDR3 protein: CASSFVGEKLFF. In DNA form, the CDR3 reads TGTGCCAGCAGCTTCGTGGGTGAAAAACTGTTTTTT.

The chain employs TRBV5-1 and TRBJ1-1; D perhaps matches TRBD1 (6 bases). The germline gives CDR1 SGHRS, CDR2 YFSETQ. Trimming stripped 8 bases from V and 4 bases from J, with 18 bases between. The CDR3 consists of 14 residues. Here the CDR3 reads CASSLTGLTTEAFF. The CDR3 DNA reads TGCGCCAGTTCGTTGACAGGTTTGACCACTGAAGCTTTCTTT.

In its sample, this clonotype was seen many times. V is TRBV29-1 and J is TRBJ2-3; possibly TRBD1 for D (6 bases). The germline V and J ends were trimmed by 3 bases and 3 bases, with 13 bases remaining between them. The CDR3 has 14 residues. The germline V gene encodes CDR1 SQVTM and CDR2 ANQGSEA. CDR3 in DNA: TGCAGCGTTGACAGGGGAGTTAGGACAGATACGCAGTATTTT. This sequence encodes CSVDRGVRTDTQYF.

J is TRBJ1-4 and V is TRBV20-1; the D gene is possibly TRBD1 (5 bases). The CDR3 runs 13 residues. The V end was cut by 2 bases, the J end by 5 bases, with 9 bases between. Germline-derived CDR1 and CDR2 are DFQATT and SNEGSKA (reference sequence). The CDR3 DNA is TGCAGTGCTAGAAGGGACGGAAATGAAAAACTGTTTTTT. It is translated as CSARRDGNEKLFF.

This clonotype has only a few counts. The chain couples TRBV5-5 to TRBJ1-2, with D unclear. Trimming removed 1 base from V and 7 bases from J, with 11 bases in between. Looked up from germline, CDR1 is SGHKS and CDR2 is YYEKEE (reference sequence). The CDR3 spans 13 residues. The CDR3 is CASSLSGLTGYTF. DNA for the CDR3: TGTGCCAGCAGCTTGTCCGGACTAACTGGCTACACCTTC. The variable domain in full, completed from reference TRBV5-5 and TRBJ1-2, reads DAGVTQSPTHLIKTRGQQVTLRCSPISGHKSVSWYQQVLGQGPQFIFQYYEKEERGRGNFPDRFSARQFPNYSSELNVNALLLGDSALYLCASSLSGLTGYTFGSGTRLTVV.

The chain links TRBV4-1 to TRBJ2-3, with D hard to call. Between the trimmed V and J ends, which lost 4 bases and 6 bases, there was a span of 11 bases. Germline CDR1 MGHRA, CDR2 YSYEKL. The CDR3 is 13 residues long. This CDR3 reads CASSRWGEDTQYF. CDR3 nucleotide sequence: TGCGCCAGCAGCCGATGGGGTGAGGATACGCAGTATTTT.

This clonotype has a handful of counts. The chain uses TRBV29-1 and TRBJ1-1, with D uncertain. V lost 4 bases, J lost 6 bases, and 9 bases lay in between. Germline V gives CDR1 SQVTM, CDR2 ANQGSEA. The CDR3 is made up of 11 amino acids. The CDR3 DNA reads TGCAGCGTTGCCTTACGTCCTGAAGCTTTCTTT. Its protein product is CSVALRPEAFF. Using reference TRBV29-1 and TRBJ1-1 for the parts outside the CDR3, the full variable domain is SAVISQKPSRDICQRGTSLTIQCQVDSQVTMMFWYRQQPGQSLTLIATANQGSEATYESGFVIDKFPISRPNLTFSTLTVSNMSPEDSSIYLCSVALRPEAFFGQGTRLTVV.

Many counts were recorded for this clonotype. This chain joins TRBV5-1 and TRBJ2-3, with 7 bases aligning to TRBD1. Looked up from germline, CDR1 is SGHRS and CDR2 is YFSETQ. The J segment lost 2 bases and the V segment lost 4 bases, leaving 4 bases of the junction unmatched. The CDR3 is 14 amino acids. CDR3 bases: TGCGCCAGCAGCATGACAGGGTCCACAGATACGCAGTATTTT. Translated: CASSMTGSTDTQYF.

V is TRBV20-1 and J is TRBJ2-5; 13 bases align to TRBD2. V shed 5 bases and J 5 bases; nucleotides not matched to a gene: 8. The CDR3 consists of 15 residues. The germline V gene encodes CDR1 DFQATT and CDR2 SNEGSKA (reference sequence). The CDR3 coding sequence is TGCAGTGCTCGTCGGGGACTAGCGGGGACGGAGACCCAGTACTTC. Amino acid sequence: CSARRGLAGTETQYF.

CDR3 amino acids: CASSPTSGVKAFF. CDR3 DNA sequence: TGTGCCAGCAGCCCCACTAGCGGTGTTAAAGCTTTCTTT. The genes are TRBV6-5 and TRBJ1-1; D not certain. CDR3 length: 13 residues. V shed 6 bases and J shed 9 bases, with 17 bases lying between them. Germline V CDR1 and CDR2: MNHEY, SVGAGI.

This clonotype has only a few counts. V and J are TRBV7-2 and TRBJ2-2; D is ambiguous. This CDR3 spans 13 amino acids. Trimming stripped 3 bases from V and 6 bases from J, with 8 bases between. From germline, CDR1 is SGHTA and CDR2 FQGNSA. CDR3 sequence (DNA): TGTGCCAGCAGCTTTCAGCTGCCCGGGGAGCTGTTTTTT. It codes for CASSFQLPGELFF. The complete variable domain, with remaining parts taken from reference TRBV7-2 and TRBJ2-2, reads GAGVSQSPSNKVTEKGKDVELRCDPISGHTALYWYRQSLGQGLEFLIYFQGNSAPDKSGLPSDRFSAERTGGSVSTLTIQRTQQEDSAVYLCASSFQLPGELFFGEGSRLTVL.

This clonotype was observed a handful of times. This sequence joins TRBV9 and TRBJ2-7, with a tentative D call TRBD1 (6 bases). In germline, CDR1 is SGDLS, CDR2 YYNGEE. V lost 3 bases to trimming and J lost 7 bases, with 14 bases between them. CDR3 length: 13 amino acids. CDR3 protein: CASSARQDREQYF. For the CDR3, the DNA is TGTGCCAGCAGCGCCCGACAGGATAGGGAGCAGTACTTC.

This clonotype was found a few times. The chain is built from TRBV7-6 and TRBJ2-2; 11 nucleotides match TRBD2. Germline assignment: CDR1 SGHVS and CDR2 FNYEAQ. CDR3 length: 19 amino acids. With 5 bases clipped from V and 1 base from J, the junction kept 12 bases outside the gene matches. The CDR3 nucleotides are TGTGCCAGCAGCCCCCGAGCGTTCACTAGCGGGGGGAACACCGGGGAGCTGTTTTTT. Translated: CASSPRAFTSGGNTGELFF.

This clonotype occurred a few times. This sequence joins TRBV7-8 and TRBJ2-3; D may be TRBD2 (5 bases). The CDR3 has 13 amino acids. CDR1 SGHVS and CDR2 FQNEAQ come from the germline V gene. Trimming pared 5 bases from V and 5 bases from J, leaving 11 bases between. Here the CDR3 reads CASSQDFQDTQYF. The CDR3 nucleotides read TGTGCCAGCAGCCAGGACTTCCAAGATACGCAGTATTTT.

This clonotype turned up a few times. The chain's CDR3 is CASSSPVTNQHTDTQYF. The CDR3 DNA reads as TGTGCCAGCAGCTCCCCCGTGACCAACCAACACACAGATACGCAGTATTTT. This chain joins TRBV7-8 and TRBJ2-3; D not resolved. Trimming shortened V by 4 bases and J by 2 bases, and 19 bases separated the two germline ends. The CDR3 length is 17 residues. CDR1 is SGHVS and CDR2 is FQNEAQ in the germline V gene.

This clonotype was seen many times. The chain employs TRBV5-1 and TRBJ2-1, with D possibly called TRBD1 or TRBD2 (5 bases each). Trimming left V 5 bases short and J 7 bases short, with 16 bases between. The CDR3 runs to 14 residues. Germline lookup yields CDR1 SGHRS and CDR2 YFSETQ. The CDR3 nucleotides read TGCGCCAGCAGAGAGGGGTCACCCCCGAATGAGCAGTTCTTC. Protein product: CASREGSPPNEQFF.

The chain uses TRBV7-2 and TRBJ1-1; D is unclear. The V end lost 3 bases, the J end lost 0 bases, and 5 bases lay between the germline ends. The CDR3 contains 13 residues. The germline V gene encodes CDR1 SGHTA and CDR2 FQGNSA. CDR3 in amino acids: CASSFNLNTEAFF. In DNA, the CDR3 is TGTGCCAGCAGCTTTAATTTGAACACTGAAGCTTTCTTT.